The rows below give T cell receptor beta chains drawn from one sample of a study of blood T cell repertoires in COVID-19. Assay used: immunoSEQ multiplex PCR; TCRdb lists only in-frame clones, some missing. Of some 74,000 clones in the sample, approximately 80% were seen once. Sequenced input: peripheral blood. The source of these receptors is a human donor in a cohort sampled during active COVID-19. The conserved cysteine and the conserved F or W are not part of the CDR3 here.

ASSLEPSSGLYGYT,TRBJ1-2,TRBV11-2
ASSPPRTDYGYT,TRBJ1-2,TRBV11-2
ASSYNLGGGGELF,TRBJ2-2,TRBV6-2/TRBV6-3
ASSPTPLGMNGNEQF,TRBJ2-1,TRBV5-1
ASSPGGKGDNEQF,TRBJ2-1,TRBV7-3
ASSLGLSEQY,TRBJ2-7,TRBV28
ASSPSTGENSPLH,TRBJ1-6,TRBV3-1/TRBV3-2
ASSVSSGSNSPLH,TRBJ1-6,TRBV9
ASSLSQATHEQY,TRBJ2-7,TRBV7-3
ASSQDSWPGNSYEQY,TRBJ2-7,TRBV3-1/TRBV3-2
ASSQWDRGNYEQY,TRBJ2-7,TRBV4-1
ASSQTSGRSGELF,TRBJ2-2,TRBV3-1/TRBV3-2
ASRRDRGLQQY,TRBJ2-7,TRBV6-5
ASSQHSQGAGGELF,TRBJ2-2,TRBV6-2/TRBV6-3
ASSQVPGSRETQY,TRBJ2-5,TRBV4-1
ASSLSGQGFLNYGYT,TRBJ1-2,TRBV5-1
ASRSGGGTEAF,TRBJ1-1,TRBV6-5
ASSFYRTGGNTGELF,TRBJ2-2,TRBV28
ASNIVREAEKLF,TRBJ1-4,TRBV2
ASSLLGQGLDTQY,TRBJ2-3,TRBV7-2
ASSTPRDRDYEQY,TRBJ2-7,TRBV11-2
ASSSQTTRSTEAF,TRBJ1-1,TRBV7-2
ASSHRGHGNTIY,TRBJ1-3,TRBV14
ASSRQGAVNTEAF,TRBJ1-1,TRBV28
ATKLRAEGTQY,TRBJ2-5,TRBV2
ASSSPAEGTDTQY,TRBJ2-3,TRBV6-5
ASSYSRDRGGNTEAF,TRBJ1-1,TRBV6-2/TRBV6-3
ASSLDSYNSPLH,TRBJ1-6,TRBV7-2
ASSLELTGFRNQPQH,TRBJ1-5,TRBV5-5
ASSVGLATYEQY,TRBJ2-7,TRBV9
ASSVDGGSYEQY,TRBJ2-7,TRBV9
ASSRDRELLEQY,TRBJ2-7,TRBV4-2
ASASGPTQY,TRBJ2-5,TRBV6-5
ASSLGYRTDTQY,TRBJ2-3,TRBV7-2
SVPRGGARTDTQY,TRBJ2-3,TRBV29-1
ASSYPTGLGVNTEAF,TRBJ1-1,TRBV6-2/TRBV6-3
ASSLVPGAHIQY,TRBJ2-4,TRBV11-2
ASSSPPPTMGYNEQF,TRBJ2-1,TRBV7-2
ASSLQGGTEAF,TRBJ1-1,TRBV5-4
ASSSRQVNEQY,TRBJ2-7,TRBV5-1
ASTFAGRGSYNEQF,TRBJ2-1,TRBV9
ASRPGKLETQY,TRBJ2-5,TRBV7-8
ASTLRTAGVSPLH,TRBJ1-6,TRBV6-5
ASSQASPARVYSGNTIY,TRBJ1-3,TRBV4-3
AGSGDMKTEAF,TRBJ1-1,TRBV9
ASSEKQGGKNIQY,TRBJ2-4,TRBV19
ASGLNWANTGELF,TRBJ2-2,TRBV27
ASGEQGISYEQY,TRBJ2-7,TRBV2
ASSLLGTSGGQTQY,TRBJ2-5,TRBV7-3
ASSVARQATNYGYT,TRBJ1-2,TRBV2
ASSFGTEETQY,TRBJ2-5,TRBV7-3
ASRSSGSPEAF,TRBJ1-1,TRBV6-5
ASSTRDLTFSYEQY,TRBJ2-7,TRBV7-9
ASSFTANYGYT,TRBJ1-2,TRBV7-8
ASSQEGTLWNIQY,TRBJ2-4,TRBV3-1/TRBV3-2
ASSKTGRGCNQPQH,TRBJ1-5,TRBV21-1
ASSLNSLNSPLH,TRBJ1-6,TRBV7-6